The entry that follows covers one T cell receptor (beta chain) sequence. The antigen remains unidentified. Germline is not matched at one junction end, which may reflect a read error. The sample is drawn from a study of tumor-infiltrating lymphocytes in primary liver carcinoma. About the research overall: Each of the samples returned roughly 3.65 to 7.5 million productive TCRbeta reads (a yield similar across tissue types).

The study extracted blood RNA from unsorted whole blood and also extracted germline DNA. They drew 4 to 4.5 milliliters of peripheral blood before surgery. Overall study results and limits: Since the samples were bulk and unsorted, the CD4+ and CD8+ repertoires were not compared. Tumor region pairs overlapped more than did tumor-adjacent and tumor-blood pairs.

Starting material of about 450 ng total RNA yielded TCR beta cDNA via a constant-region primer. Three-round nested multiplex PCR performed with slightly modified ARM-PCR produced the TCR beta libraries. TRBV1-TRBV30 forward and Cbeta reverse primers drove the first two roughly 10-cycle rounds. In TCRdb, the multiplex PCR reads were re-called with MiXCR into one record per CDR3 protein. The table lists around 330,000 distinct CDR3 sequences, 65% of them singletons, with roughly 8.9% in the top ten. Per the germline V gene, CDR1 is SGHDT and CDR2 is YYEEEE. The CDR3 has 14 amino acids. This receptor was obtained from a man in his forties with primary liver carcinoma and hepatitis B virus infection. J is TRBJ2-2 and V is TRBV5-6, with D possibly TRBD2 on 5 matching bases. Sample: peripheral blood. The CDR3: CASSLGFNTGDLFF. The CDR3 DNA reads TGTGCCAGCAGCTTGGGCTTTAACACCGGGGATCTGTTTTTT.